What follows are 9 T cell receptor beta chains derived from one specimen sequenced in a study of T cells after yellow fever vaccination. MiXCR, applied by TCRdb to the 5' RACE reads, yields one record per CDR3 protein. The sample records some 160,000 distinct CDR3 sequences, less than 9% being singletons. The specimen comprised CD4+ T cells sorted from PBMCs, sampled roughly 5 days after the first yellow fever vaccination. Receptors were obtained from a man between 18 and 35 years old who received the YFV17D yellow fever vaccine.

In this sample, this clonotype turned up many times. V gene TRBV23-1 combines with J gene TRBJ2-1; 8 nucleotides line up with TRBD1. TRBV23-1 is known as an ORF, though its function is uncertain. This CDR3 has 14 residues. V gave up 2 bases and J gave up 6 bases; unmatched junction bases: 3. This CDR3 is CASSQGTGGNEQFF. CDR3 coding DNA: TGCGCCAGCAGTCAAGGAACAGGGGGCAATGAGCAGTTCTTC.

The sample holds a few counts of this clonotype. V usage is TRBV29-1 and J usage is TRBJ1-1; TRBD1 is a possible D gene (6 bases). The CDR3 has 14 amino acids. Germline V CDR1 and CDR2: SQVTM, ANQGSEA. Trimming pared 5 bases from V and 0 bases from J, leaving 13 bases between. In DNA, the CDR3 is TGCAGCGTTATCAGGGGCGGGGTGAACACTGAAGCTTTCTTT. This encodes CSVIRGGVNTEAFF.

This clonotype was recorded many times. CDR3 bases: TGCGCCAGCAGCTTGTCTCGACTAGCGGGGTCAGATACGCAGTATTTT. Amino acid sequence: CASSLSRLAGSDTQYF. V gene TRBV5-1 combines with J gene TRBJ2-3; 11 nucleotides line up with TRBD2. This CDR3 has 16 amino acids. V shed 1 base and J 4 bases; nucleotides not matched to a gene: 5. Germline-derived CDR1 and CDR2 are SGHRS and YFSETQ. Full variable domain (remainder filled in from reference TRBV5-1 and TRBJ2-3): KAGVTQTPRYLIKTRGQQVTLSCSPISGHRSVSWYQQTPGQGLQFLFEYFSETQRNKGNFPGRFSGRQFSNSRSEMNVSTLELGDSALYLCASSLSRLAGSDTQYFGPGTRLTVL.

This clonotype was seen a handful of times. This chain joins TRBV4-3 and TRBJ1-3; no reliable D call. The CDR3 consists of 14 residues. Trimming removed 3 bases from V and 0 bases from J, with 6 bases in between. CDR1 and CDR2 from the germline V gene are LGHNA and YSLEER. The CDR3 sequence: CASSQYGSGNTIYF. As DNA, the CDR3 is TGCGCCAGCAGCCAGTACGGCTCTGGAAACACCATATATTTT.

This clonotype was counted at least ten times. CDR3 in DNA: TGTGCCAGCAGTTTCCCTTACGCAGGGGGGAGAGAGACCCAGTACTTC. Translated: CASSFPYAGGRETQYF. This chain connects TRBV7-2 to TRBJ2-5; tentative D call: TRBD1 (7 bases). V shed 6 bases and J shed 4 bases, with 21 bases lying between them. The CDR3 has 16 amino acids. CDR1 SGHTA and CDR2 FQGNSA come from the germline V gene.

There are a few counts of this clonotype. V and J are TRBV5-1 and TRBJ1-5; TRBD1 matches at 10 bases. CDR1 SGHRS and CDR2 YFSETQ come from the germline V gene. The trim removed 4 bases at V and 0 bases at J, leaving 4 bases unmatched. This CDR3 contains 16 residues. CDR3 DNA sequence: TGCGCCAGCAGCCACGGGACAGGGGATAGCAATCAGCCCCAGCATTTT. Residues: CASSHGTGDSNQPQHF.

This clonotype turned up a few times. J is TRBJ1-4 and V is TRBV18, with D uncertain. Germline CDR1 and CDR2: KGHSH and LQKENI. The length of the CDR3 is 13 residues. V gave up 5 bases and J gave up 0 bases, with 4 bases separating them. For the CDR3, the DNA is TGTGCCAGCTCAACCACAACTAATGAAAAACTGTTTTTT. Its translation: CASSTTTNEKLFF.

The sample holds a few counts of this clonotype. This chain joins TRBV7-2 and TRBJ2-3; D is unresolved. CDR1 and CDR2 (germline): SGHTA, FQGNSA. This CDR3 region has 14 residues. The germline V and J ends were trimmed by 2 bases and 2 bases, with 8 bases remaining between them. The CDR3 DNA sequence: TGTGCCAGCAGCTTAATCCGGAACACAGATACGCAGTATTTT. It specifies CASSLIRNTDTQYF.

This clonotype has only a few counts. The CDR3 sequence is CASQPTSGEETQYF. CDR3 bases: TGTGCCAGCCAGCCAACTAGCGGGGAAGAGACCCAGTACTTC. The chain couples TRBV10-3 to TRBJ2-5; 10 nucleotides match TRBD2. V gave up 10 bases and J gave up 3 bases; unmatched junction bases: 8. CDR1 is ENHRY and CDR2 is SYGVKD in the germline V gene. CDR3 size: 14 residues.